This T cell receptor (beta chain) emerged from a study of T-cell reconstitution after alpha-beta-depleted transplantation in children. Unique molecular identifiers were incorporated into the prepared TCRbeta library. TCRdb fed the PCR reads into MiXCR, producing one record per CDR3 protein. The profile shows hundreds of thousands of distinct CDR3 sequences, 16% of them singletons. This clonotype was detected many times. The V end was cut by 3 bases, the J end by 5 bases, with 11 bases between. Germline CDR1 DFQATT, CDR2 SNEGSKA (reference sequence). CDR3 size: 13 residues. This sequence originates from a human donor who donated a stem cell graft to a child with acute myeloid leukemia. The chain recombines TRBV20-1 with TRBJ2-4, with TRBD1 as a possible D gene (5 bases). The starting material was PBMCs from the stem cell graft donor, obtained from the stem cell graft. The CDR3 bases are TGCAGTGCTAGGCAACCAGGGCAAAACATTCAGTACTTC. Amino acid sequence: CSARQPGQNIQYF.